This paragraph covers one T cell receptor beta chain sequence. Its antigen is not known. Other nucleotide sequences from this sample produce the same CDR3. This sample was included in a study of CD8+ T cells in alopecia areata. Study results and limitations: Lesional scalp, notably in alopecia totalis/universalis, had clonality above that of normal scalp.

Germline V gives CDR1 GTSNPN, CDR2 SVGIG (reference sequence). The length of the CDR3 is 14 residues. V dropped 0 bases and J dropped 4 bases, with 9 bases sitting between them. Individuals with alopecia areata gave both lesional scalp punch biopsies and peripheral blood for collection. CD4+ and CD8+ T cells were sorted from PBMCs. The sequencing template was cDNA reverse transcribed from extracted RNA. The repertoire was sequenced with immunoSEQ multiplex PCR; TCRdb's copy has only in-frame clones and lacks some. The repertoire includes about 140,000 clones, 51% of them detected once, and over 0.75% sits in the top ten.

This TCR came from a human donor with alopecia areata. The sequencing used CD4+ T cells sorted from blood, collected at week 0. This rearrangement joins TRBV30 to TRBJ2-2; D remains ambiguous. DNA for the CDR3: TGTGCCTGGAGTGTATCACTATCCACCGGGGAGCTGTTTTTT. Translation: CAWSVSLSTGELFF.